The 5 T cell receptor beta chains given below trace back to one sample, sequenced in a study of blood T cells in healthy people across ages. Primers used in a second PCR of roughly 6 to 11 cycles were a sample-barcoded 5' primer and a J-beta primer mix. TCRdb re-analysed the 5' RACE reads in MiXCR, keeping a single row per CDR3 protein. This table holds around 1,800,000 distinct CDR3 sequences, about 39% found once. Sample: blood. Receptor source: a human donor in good health.

The chain's CDR3 is CASSLRIQDYGYTF. CDR3 coding DNA: TGTGCCAGCAGCTTACGGATCCAGGACTATGGCTACACCTTC. This sequence joins TRBV7-2 and TRBJ1-2; no clear D. The CDR3 contains 14 residues. Germline loops: CDR1 SGHTA, CDR2 FQGNSA. The germline V and J ends were trimmed by 2 bases and 3 bases, with 10 bases remaining between them.

The gene calls are TRBV4-1 and TRBJ1-2, with TRBD1 identical over 12 bases. The CDR3 is 16 amino acids. In germline, CDR1 is MGHRA, CDR2 YSYEKL. V dropped 3 bases and J dropped 8; count of bases not matched to a gene: 10. CDR3 nucleotide sequence: TGCGCCAGCAGCCATCCTGGGACAGGGGGCGATCTGGGCTACACCTTC. Its translation is CASSHPGTGGDLGYTF.

This clonotype has only a few counts. J is TRBJ1-1 and V is TRBV7-9, with D uncertain. This CDR3 contains 14 residues. Per germline, CDR1 SEHNR and CDR2 FQNEAQ (reference sequence). V shed 6 bases and J shed 1 base, with 12 bases lying between them. The CDR3 sequence is CASRSETSNTEAFF. DNA of the CDR3: TGTGCCAGCAGGTCGGAAACCTCGAACACTGAAGCTTTCTTT.

This clonotype was counted a single time. This CDR3 fails to terminate in the conserved phenylalanine or tryptophan, so it likely reflects a read error. The V and J genes are TRBV7-8 and TRBJ1-5; 7 bases fit TRBD1. Germline V lookup: CDR1 SGHVS, CDR2 FQNEAQ. CDR3 size: 15 residues. The trim removed 5 bases at V and 1 base at J, leaving 5 bases unmatched. CDR3 residues: CASSKRQGSNQPQHC. CDR3 bases: TGTGCCAGCAGCAAAAGACAGGGAAGCAATCAGCCCCAGCATTGT.

Details on this clonotype: One end of the junction varies from germline; a read error may be responsible. This chain's CDR3 is CASSTTTPSTNGQFF. The CDR3 bases are TGTGCCAGCAGTACCACTACTCCTTCTACCAATGGGCAGTTCTTC. The chain has TRBV12-3 or TRBV12-4 and TRBJ2-1; no clear D gene. CDR3 length: 15 amino acids.